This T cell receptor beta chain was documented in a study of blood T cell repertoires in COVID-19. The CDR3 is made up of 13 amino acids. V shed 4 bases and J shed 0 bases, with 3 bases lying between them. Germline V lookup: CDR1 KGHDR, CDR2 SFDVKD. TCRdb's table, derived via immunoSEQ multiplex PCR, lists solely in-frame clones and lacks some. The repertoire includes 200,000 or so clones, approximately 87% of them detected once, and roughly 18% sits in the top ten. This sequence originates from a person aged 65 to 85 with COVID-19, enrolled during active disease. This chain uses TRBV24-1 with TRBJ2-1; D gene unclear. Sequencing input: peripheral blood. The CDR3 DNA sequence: TGTGCCACCAGTGAGGCCTCCTACAATGAGCAGTTCTTC. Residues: CATSEASYNEQFF.